The entry below describes one TCR beta chain. What it recognizes is unknown. Germline CDR1 reads MNHEY; CDR2 reads SVGAGI. With 7 bases removed from V and 7 bases from J, the gap between germline ends came to 9 bases. The CDR3 is made up of 11 amino acids. The data stem from a study of T-cell memory formation after mild COVID-19. Constant-segment primers served in 5'RACE that generated TCR alpha and TCR beta cDNA libraries bearing sample barcodes and UMIs. Each CDR3 protein is one row after TCRdb ran MiXCR on the 5' RACE reads. This table has about 340,000 distinct CDR3 sequences, around 13% appearing once. Overall study results and limits: That cross-reactive memory joined was suggested by some responding clones appearing in pre-infection memory. Clones contracting over day 15 to 85 were CD4/CD8 balanced, with later expanders leaning CD4+.

The chain employs TRBV6-5 and TRBJ2-3; no definite D call. The clonotype was recovered from a man aged 18 to 30 who had mild COVID-19 (a few samples of this study predate the infection). Cell type and time point are not known. The sequenced sample consisted of PBMCs or a T cell subset sorted from them (not recorded which). The CDR3 DNA reads TGTGCCAGCACCCTACAAAATACGCAGTATTTT. Its translation: CASTLQNTQYF.